These 25 T cell receptor beta chains were all obtained from the same sample, sequenced in a study of cytomegalovirus exposure and HLA in healthy donors. The study ran its PCR with 60 Vbeta and 13 Jbeta primers. Assay: immunoSEQ multiplex PCR; the TCRdb copy retains only in-frame clones and omits some. The sample has about 130,000 clones, 78% seen once. The sample consisted of PBMCs. All receptors derive from a man aged 25-45 years in good health and CMV-seropositive.

This clone was found once. The V and J genes are TRBV27 and TRBJ1-2; 7 bases line up with TRBD1. Trimming at V came to 3 bases and at J to 3 bases, leaving 13 bases not matched to a gene. The length of the CDR3 is 17 residues. Germline V lookup: CDR1 MNHEY, CDR2 SMNVEV (reference sequence). The CDR3 here is CASSFQGGRQEHYGYTF. The CDR3 coding sequence is TGTGCCAGCAGTTTCCAAGGGGGCCGACAGGAGCACTATGGCTACACCTTC.

The rearrangement joins TRBV29-1 to TRBJ1-2; maybe TRBD1 (5 bases). The germline V gene has CDR1 SQVTM and CDR2 ANQGSEA. CDR3 size: 12 residues. The ends were cut back, 6 bases at V and 7 bases at J, with 15 bases in the middle. The CDR3 sequence is CSVRGGSGGYTF. In DNA form, the CDR3 reads TGCAGCGTCCGCGGGGGAAGCGGTGGCTACACCTTC.

This clone came up once. The identical CDR3 is also encoded by other nucleotide sequences in the sample. The chain uses TRBV5-1 and TRBJ1-1, with D possibly being TRBD1 (5 bases). The CDR3 runs to 14 residues. Trimming removed 4 bases at V and 3 bases at J, with 13 bases between. Germline V CDR1 and CDR2: SGHRS, YFSETQ. CDR3 sequence: CASSTQGGDTEAFF. CDR3 DNA: TGCGCCAGCAGCACGCAGGGTGGAGACACTGAAGCTTTCTTT.

The chain combines TRBV5-8 with TRBJ2-3; 7 bases agree with TRBD2. There are 17 residues in the CDR3. Germline-derived CDR1 and CDR2 are SGHTS and YDEGEE. Trimming removed 4 bases from V and 0 bases from J; junction bases left unmatched: 11. This CDR3 is CASSPLTLAASTDTQYF. The DNA for the CDR3 is TGTGCCAGCAGCCCCCTGACCCTAGCGGCTAGCACAGATACGCAGTATTTT.

J is TRBJ2-3 and V is TRBV27, with D possibly being TRBD2 (6 bases). V gave up 1 base and J gave up 8 bases, with 10 bases separating them. Germline CDR1 is MNHEY and CDR2 is SMNVEV (reference sequence). This CDR3 spans 13 amino acids. CDR3 in amino acids: CASSLFTAGTQYF. The CDR3 DNA is TGTGCCAGCAGTTTATTCACAGCGGGTACGCAGTATTTT.

V gene TRBV6-5 combines with J gene TRBJ2-7; 7 bases fit TRBD1. The CDR3 is 12 amino acids. Germline V gives CDR1 MNHEY, CDR2 SVGAGI. The ends lost 10 bases at V and 2 bases at J; junction bases unmatched: 5. CDR3 in amino acids: CATRTGTYEQYF. The CDR3 DNA reads as TGTGCCACAAGGACAGGAACCTACGAGCAGTACTTC.

V and J are TRBV9 and TRBJ2-1; possibly TRBD1 for D (7 bases). Germline CDR1 SGDLS, CDR2 YYNGEE. V was clipped by 3 bases and J by 7 bases, with 23 bases between them. This CDR3 comprises 17 residues. The CDR3 loop reads CASSAHVRGAAQNEQFF. CDR3 DNA sequence: TGTGCCAGCAGCGCCCACGTCAGGGGGGCTGCGCAGAATGAGCAGTTCTTC. Full variable domain (outside the CDR3, taken from reference TRBV9 and TRBJ2-1): DSGVTQTPKHLITATGQRVTLRCSPRSGDLSVYWYQQSLDQGLQFLIQYYNGEERAKGNILERFSAQQFPDLHSELNLSSLELGDSALYFCASSAHVRGAAQNEQFFGPGTRLTVL.

The chain links TRBV21-1 to TRBJ2-1; TRBD2, as called in the table, went unchecked against the DNA. TRBV21-1 is described as a pseudogene. This CDR3 is 13 amino acids long. In DNA, the CDR3 is TGTGCCAGCAGGGTGCAGCGGTGCAATGAGCAGTTCTTC. Protein: CASRVQRCNEQFF.

This rearrangement joins TRBV10-3 to TRBJ1-2; possible D gene TRBD1, 5 bases. This CDR3 region has 12 residues. Trimming took 6 bases from V and 5 from J, leaving 10 bases between them. The germline V gene has CDR1 ENHRY and CDR2 SYGVKD. DNA for the CDR3: TGTGCCATCAGCGAGGGGCTATATGGCTACACCTTC. This gives the protein CAISEGLYGYTF.

The chain carries TRBV5-4 and TRBJ2-7; 9 bases are shared with TRBD1. CDR3 length: 14 residues. In germline, CDR1 is SGHNT, CDR2 YYREEE (reference sequence). The V segment lost 3 bases and the J segment 3 bases; nucleotides outside the gene matches: 4. In nucleotides, the CDR3 is TGTGCCAGCAGCTCGGACAGGGGTGGCTACGAGCAGTACTTC. Protein: CASSSDRGGYEQYF.

The chain carries TRBV5-6 and TRBJ1-1, with D possibly matching TRBD1 (6 bases). V lost 4 bases and J 0 bases, leaving 16 bases between the germline ends. Germline-derived CDR1 and CDR2 are SGHDT and YYEEEE. The length of the CDR3 is 16 residues. CDR3 region: CASSPPDRVMNTEAFF. The CDR3 nucleotides read TGTGCCAGCAGCCCCCCGGACAGAGTCATGAACACTGAAGCTTTCTTT.

The rearrangement links TRBV4-3 to TRBJ2-7; D is perhaps TRBD2 (6 bases). CDR1 LGHNA and CDR2 YSLEER come from the germline V gene. Between the trimmed V and J ends, which lost 0 bases and 5 bases, there was a span of 17 bases. The CDR3 spans 16 residues. CDR3 in DNA: TGCGCCAGCAGCCAAGAACGGGACTGGGCGTGGGACGAGCAGTACTTC. It translates to CASSQERDWAWDEQYF.

The chain combines TRBV29-1 with TRBJ2-6; 8 bases are a match to TRBD1. The CDR3 spans 13 residues. The ends lost 7 bases at V and 2 bases at J; junction bases unmatched: 1. Germline V gives CDR1 SQVTM, CDR2 ANQGSEA. DNA of the CDR3: TGCAGCGCCAGGGGGCCTGGGGCCAACGTCCTGACTTTC. Its protein product is CSARGPGANVLTF.

The rearrangement uses TRBV5-1 and TRBJ2-3, with a possible D match to TRBD2 (5 bases). In germline, CDR1 is SGHRS, CDR2 YFSETQ. Trimming pared 4 bases from V and 1 base from J, leaving 10 bases between. CDR3 length equals 14 residues. CDR3 protein: CASSAVSGTDTQYF. The CDR3 nucleotides read TGCGCCAGCAGCGCAGTTAGCGGCACAGATACGCAGTATTTT.

The J gene is TRBJ2-1, the V gene TRBV15, with TRBD2 identical over 16 bases. This CDR3 region has 19 residues. CDR1 is LNHNV and CDR2 is YYDKDF in the germline V gene (reference sequence). The V and J ends lost 3 bases and 0 bases, in that order; junction bases with no gene match: 5. CDR3 residues: CATSRPGLAGGPSYNEQFF. In DNA, the CDR3 is TGTGCCACCAGCAGGCCGGGACTAGCGGGAGGGCCCTCCTACAATGAGCAGTTCTTC.

This clone was detected a few times. The V and J genes are TRBV19 and TRBJ1-2; TRBD1 might be the D (6 bases). Germline CDR1 is LNHDA and CDR2 is SQIVND (reference sequence). V lost 2 bases and J 2 bases, leaving 12 bases between the germline ends. The CDR3 runs 15 residues. Here the CDR3 DNA reads TGTGCCAGTAGTATATTGCGGGGGGCGAACTATGGCTACACCTTC. Translated, it gives CASSILRGANYGYTF.

The V gene is TRBV28, the J gene TRBJ1-2; no definite D call. Germline CDR1 MDHEN, CDR2 SYDVKM. Trimming left V 2 bases short and J 5 bases short, with 15 bases between. The CDR3 loop spans 15 amino acids. The CDR3 loop is CASSLAGVGHYGYTF. Here the CDR3 DNA reads TGTGCCAGCAGTTTAGCGGGAGTAGGGCATTATGGCTACACCTTC.

In DNA, the CDR3 is TGTGCCAGCAGTTCAGCCGCTCGGGGAGCTTTCTTT. It codes for CASSSAARGAFF. The chain carries TRBV27 and TRBJ1-1; D not resolved. This CDR3 spans 12 amino acids. CDR1 and CDR2 from the germline V gene are MNHEY and SMNVEV (reference sequence). V shed 4 bases and J shed 10 bases, with 13 bases lying between them.

This clone has only a few counts. This rearrangement joins TRBV6-4 to TRBJ2-1, with 8 bases identical to TRBD2. CDR1 and CDR2 from the germline V gene are MRHNA and SNTAGT. The junction had 7 bases not matched to a gene; V was cut back by 0 bases and J by 6 bases. The CDR3 length is 16 residues. The CDR3 DNA is TGTGCCAGCAGTGACTCGTTCCTAGCGGGCTTCAATGAGCAGTTCTTC. Residues: CASSDSFLAGFNEQFF.

This clone was detected only a few times. V gene TRBV7-3 combines with J gene TRBJ1-6, with D possibly matching TRBD1 (6 bases). The ends were cut back, 0 bases at V and 10 bases at J, with 13 bases in the middle. The CDR3 runs 15 residues. The germline CDR1 and CDR2 sequences are SGHTA and FQGTGA. Written as DNA, the CDR3 is TGTGCCAGCAGCTTAACAAGGACAGCCGCCTCACCCCTCCACTTT. This gives the protein CASSLTRTAASPLHF.

The CDR3 coding sequence is TGTGCCAGCAGCGGAAGACTAGCGGTCTCACAGTTAGATACGCAGTATTTT. Its protein product is CASSGRLAVSQLDTQYF. This chain links TRBV13 with TRBJ2-3, with 9 bases matching TRBD2. The V and J ends lost 5 bases and 5 bases, in that order; junction bases with no gene match: 14. The CDR3 runs to 17 residues. Germline loops: CDR1 PRHDT, CDR2 FYEKMQ (reference sequence). The entire variable domain, with the rest obtained from reference TRBV13 and TRBJ2-3, is as follows: AAGVIQSPRHLIKEKRETATLKCYPIPRHDTVYWYQQGPGQDPQFLISFYEKMQSDKGSIPDRFSAQQFSDYHSELNMSSLELGDSALYFCASSGRLAVSQLDTQYFGPGTRLTVL.

In this sample, this clone turned up a few times. The rearrangement links TRBV4-1 to TRBJ1-1; 7 bases align to TRBD1. The CDR3 has 15 amino acids. V gave up 0 bases and J gave up 2 bases; unmatched junction bases: 3. Per the germline V gene, CDR1 is MGHRA and CDR2 is YSYEKL. CDR3 sequence: CASSQDRDSNTEAFF. The CDR3 nucleotides read TGCGCCAGCAGCCAAGATCGGGACAGTAACACTGAAGCTTTCTTT.

This clone occurred once. V gene TRBV6-7 combines with J gene TRBJ2-1; D not resolved. TRBV6-7 is an ORF, and what it does is uncertain. CDR3 length: 13 residues. The ends were cut back, 0 bases at V and 8 bases at J, with 8 bases in the middle. CDR3 nucleotides: TGTGCCAGCAGTTACTCGTCCCTATATGAGCAGTTCTTC. Protein product: CASSYSSLYEQFF.

The chain has TRBV28 and TRBJ1-1; TRBD1 might be the D (6 bases). The germline V and J ends were trimmed by 5 bases and 8 bases, with 15 bases remaining between them. This CDR3 region has 13 residues. The germline gives CDR1 MDHEN, CDR2 SYDVKM. This CDR3 is CASSRPTGSEAFF. CDR3 nucleotide sequence: TGTGCCAGCAGTCGGCCAACAGGGAGCGAAGCTTTCTTT.

The chain couples TRBV5-6 to TRBJ1-1; D uncertain. V lost 3 bases to trimming and J lost 7 bases, with 10 bases between them. CDR1 and CDR2 (germline): SGHDT, YYEEEE. The CDR3 is 12 amino acids. The CDR3 is CASSSGIREAFF. DNA of the CDR3: TGTGCCAGCAGCTCGGGGATACGTGAAGCTTTCTTT.